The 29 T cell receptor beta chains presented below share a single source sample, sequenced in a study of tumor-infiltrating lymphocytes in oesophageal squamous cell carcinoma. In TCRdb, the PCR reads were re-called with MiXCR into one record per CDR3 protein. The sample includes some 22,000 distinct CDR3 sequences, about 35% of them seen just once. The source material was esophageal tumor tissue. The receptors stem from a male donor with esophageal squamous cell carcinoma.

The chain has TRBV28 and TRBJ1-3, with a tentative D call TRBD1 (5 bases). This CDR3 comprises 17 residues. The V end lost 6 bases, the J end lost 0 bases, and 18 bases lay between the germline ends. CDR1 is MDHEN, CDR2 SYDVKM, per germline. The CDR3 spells CASRSWAGVSSGNTIYF. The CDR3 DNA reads TGTGCCAGCAGATCATGGGCGGGGGTGAGCTCTGGAAACACCATATATTTT.

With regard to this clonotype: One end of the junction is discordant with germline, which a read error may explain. The CDR3, as DNA: TGTGCCAGCAGTCAACATGCCGGGACTAGCGGGTTCTTC. It specifies CASSQHAGTSGFF. V gene TRBV28 combines with J gene TRBJ2-4, with 12 bases identical to TRBD2. Germline CDR1 and CDR2: MDHEN and SYDVKM. This CDR3 is 13 amino acids long.

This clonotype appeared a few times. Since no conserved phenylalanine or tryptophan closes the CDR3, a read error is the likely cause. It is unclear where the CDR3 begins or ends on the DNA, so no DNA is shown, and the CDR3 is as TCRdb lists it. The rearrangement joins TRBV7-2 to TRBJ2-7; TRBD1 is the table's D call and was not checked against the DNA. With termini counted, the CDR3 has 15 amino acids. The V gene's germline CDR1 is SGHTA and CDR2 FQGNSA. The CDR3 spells CASSPMSGDGYTFGS.

CDR3 residues: CASSLRTGSSYEQYF. DNA of the CDR3: TGTGCCAGCAGTTTGAGGACAGGGAGCTCCTACGAGCAGTACTTC. The chain is built from TRBV6-6 and TRBJ2-7, with TRBD1 matching 8 bases. The CDR3 is 15 amino acids. Germline values: CDR1 MNHNY, CDR2 SVGAGI (reference sequence). Trimming took 4 bases from V and 0 from J; bases not matched to a gene: 5.

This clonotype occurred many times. CDR3 coding DNA: TGTGCCAGCAGTTACTCGATACGACAGCTAACCTACGAGCAGTACTTC. This sequence encodes CASSYSIRQLTYEQYF. V is TRBV6-2 or TRBV6-3 and J is TRBJ2-7, with D perhaps matching TRBD1 (5 bases). CDR1 and CDR2 (germline): MNHEY, SVGEGT. Trimming removed 0 bases from V and 2 bases from J, with 14 bases in between. The CDR3 sequence is 16 residues long.

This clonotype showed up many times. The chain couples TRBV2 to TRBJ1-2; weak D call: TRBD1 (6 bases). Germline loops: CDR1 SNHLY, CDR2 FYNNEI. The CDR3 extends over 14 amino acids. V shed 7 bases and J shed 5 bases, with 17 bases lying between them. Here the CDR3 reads CASNTGAGAYGYTF. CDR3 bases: TGTGCCAGCAATACCGGGGCGGGGGCTTATGGCTACACCTTC.

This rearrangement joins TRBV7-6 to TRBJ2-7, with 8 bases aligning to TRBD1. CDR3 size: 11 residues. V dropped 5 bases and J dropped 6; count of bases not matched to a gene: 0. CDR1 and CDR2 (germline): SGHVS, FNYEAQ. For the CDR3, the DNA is TGTGCCAGCAGCACAGGGGGCGAGCAGTACTTC. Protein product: CASSTGGEQYF.

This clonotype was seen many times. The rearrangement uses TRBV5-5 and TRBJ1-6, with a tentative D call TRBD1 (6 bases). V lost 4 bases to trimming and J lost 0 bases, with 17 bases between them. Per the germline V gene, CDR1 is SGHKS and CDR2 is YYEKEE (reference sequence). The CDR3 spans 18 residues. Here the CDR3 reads CASSPKGQGSSYNSPLHF. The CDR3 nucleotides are TGTGCCAGCAGCCCAAAGGGTCAGGGGAGCTCCTATAATTCACCCCTCCACTTT.

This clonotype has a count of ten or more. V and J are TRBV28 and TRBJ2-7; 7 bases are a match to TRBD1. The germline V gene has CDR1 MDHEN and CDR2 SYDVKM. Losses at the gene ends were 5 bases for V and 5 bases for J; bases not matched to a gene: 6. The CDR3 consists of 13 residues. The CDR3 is CASSLSTGDEQYF. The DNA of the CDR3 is TGTGCCAGCAGTCTATCAACAGGGGACGAGCAGTACTTC.

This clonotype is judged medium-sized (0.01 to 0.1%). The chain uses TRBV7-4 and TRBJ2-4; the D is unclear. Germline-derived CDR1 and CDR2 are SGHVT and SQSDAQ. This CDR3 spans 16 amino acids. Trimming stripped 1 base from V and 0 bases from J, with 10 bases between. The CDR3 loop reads CASSLGQILAKNIQYF. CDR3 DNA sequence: TGTGCCAGCAGCTTAGGCCAGATACTAGCCAAAAACATTCAGTACTTC.

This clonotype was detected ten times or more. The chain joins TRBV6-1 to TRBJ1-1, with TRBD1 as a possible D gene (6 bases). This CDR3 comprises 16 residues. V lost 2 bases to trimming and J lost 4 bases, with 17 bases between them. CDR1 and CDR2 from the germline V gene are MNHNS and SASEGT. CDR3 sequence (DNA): TGTGCCAGCAGTGAATTCGGGGGGGCAGGGGCCACTGAAGCTTTCTTT. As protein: CASSEFGGAGATEAFF.

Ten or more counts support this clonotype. The CDR3 DNA follows: TGTGCCATCAGTGGGGACAGGGAGAATTCACCCCTCCACTTT. Amino acid sequence: CAISGDRENSPLHF. The gene calls are TRBV10-3 and TRBJ1-6, with TRBD1 matching over 9 bases. V gave up 4 bases and J gave up 7 bases; unmatched junction bases: 2. The CDR3 runs to 14 residues. The V gene's germline CDR1 is ENHRY and CDR2 SYGVKD.

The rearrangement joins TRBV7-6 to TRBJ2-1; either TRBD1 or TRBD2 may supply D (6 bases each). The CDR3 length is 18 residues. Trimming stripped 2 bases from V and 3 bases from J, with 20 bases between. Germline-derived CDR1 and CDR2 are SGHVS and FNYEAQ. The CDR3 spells CASSLRRGDSLGYNEQFF. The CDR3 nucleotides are TGTGCCAGCAGCTTAAGGAGGGGGGACTCGCTCGGCTACAATGAGCAGTTCTTC. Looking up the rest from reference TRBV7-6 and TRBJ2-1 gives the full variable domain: GAGVSQSPRYKVTKRGQDVALRCDPISGHVSLYWYRQALGQGPEFLTYFNYEAQQDKSGLPNDRFSAERPEGSISTLTIQRTEQRDSAMYRCASSLRRGDSLGYNEQFFGPGTRLTVL.

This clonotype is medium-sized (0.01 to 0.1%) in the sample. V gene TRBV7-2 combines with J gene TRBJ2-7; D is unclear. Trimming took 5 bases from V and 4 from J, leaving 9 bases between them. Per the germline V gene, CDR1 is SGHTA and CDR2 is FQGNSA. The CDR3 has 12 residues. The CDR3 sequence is CASSSFGYEQYF. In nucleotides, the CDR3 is TGTGCCAGCAGCAGCTTTGGGTACGAGCAGTACTTC.

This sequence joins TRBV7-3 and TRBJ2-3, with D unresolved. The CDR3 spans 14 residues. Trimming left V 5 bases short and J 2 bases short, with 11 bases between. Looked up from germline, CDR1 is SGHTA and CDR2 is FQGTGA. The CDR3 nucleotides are TGTGCCAGCAGCCCCGACGGTAACACAGATACGCAGTATTTT. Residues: CASSPDGNTDTQYF.

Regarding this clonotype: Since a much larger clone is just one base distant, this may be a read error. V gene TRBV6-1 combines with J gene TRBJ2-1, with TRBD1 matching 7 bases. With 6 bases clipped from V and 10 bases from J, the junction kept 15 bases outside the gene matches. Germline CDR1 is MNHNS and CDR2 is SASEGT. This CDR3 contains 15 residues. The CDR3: CASSQGDSPTYEQFF. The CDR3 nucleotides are TGTGCCAGCAGCCAGGGGGACAGTCCTACCTACGAGCAGTTCTTC.

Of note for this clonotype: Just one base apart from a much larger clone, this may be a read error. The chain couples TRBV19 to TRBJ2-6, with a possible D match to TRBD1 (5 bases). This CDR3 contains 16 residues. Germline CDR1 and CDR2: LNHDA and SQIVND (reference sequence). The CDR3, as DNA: TGTGCCAGTAGTTATAGTGGGCAGGGTCGGCAAGAGACCCAGTGCTTC. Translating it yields CASSYSGQGRQETQCF. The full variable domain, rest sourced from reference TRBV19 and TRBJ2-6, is DGGITQSPKYLFRKEGQNVTLSCEQNLNHDAMYWYRQDPGQGLRLIYYSQIVNDFQKGDIAEGYSVSREKKESFPLTVTSAQKNPTAFYLCASSYSGQGRQETQCFGAGSRLTVL.

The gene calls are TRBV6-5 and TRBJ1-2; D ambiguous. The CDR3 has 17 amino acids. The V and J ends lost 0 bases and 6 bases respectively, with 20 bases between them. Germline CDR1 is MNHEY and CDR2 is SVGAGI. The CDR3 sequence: CASSYSMVLDPGDGYTF. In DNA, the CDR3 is TGTGCCAGCAGTTACTCGATGGTTTTGGACCCCGGGGATGGCTACACCTTC.

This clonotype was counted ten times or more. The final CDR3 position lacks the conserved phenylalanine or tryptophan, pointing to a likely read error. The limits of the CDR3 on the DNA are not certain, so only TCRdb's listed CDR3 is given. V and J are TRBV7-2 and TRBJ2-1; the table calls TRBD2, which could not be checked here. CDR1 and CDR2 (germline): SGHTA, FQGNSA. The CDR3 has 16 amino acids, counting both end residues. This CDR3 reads CASSSDYTIAGYTFGS.

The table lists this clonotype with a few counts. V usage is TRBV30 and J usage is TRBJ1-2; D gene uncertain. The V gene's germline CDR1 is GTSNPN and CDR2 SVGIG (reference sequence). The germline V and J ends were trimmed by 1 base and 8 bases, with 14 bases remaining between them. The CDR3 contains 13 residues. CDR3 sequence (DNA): TGTGCCTGGAGTGGGCCGACTTTTCGCGGCTACACCTTC. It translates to CAWSGPTFRGYTF.

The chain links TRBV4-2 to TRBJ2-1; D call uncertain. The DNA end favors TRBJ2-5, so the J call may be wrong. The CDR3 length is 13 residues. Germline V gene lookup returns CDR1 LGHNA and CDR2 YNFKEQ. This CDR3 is CASSHSSGETQYF. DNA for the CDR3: TGTGCCAGCAGCCATTCATCGGGAGAGACCCAGTACTTC.

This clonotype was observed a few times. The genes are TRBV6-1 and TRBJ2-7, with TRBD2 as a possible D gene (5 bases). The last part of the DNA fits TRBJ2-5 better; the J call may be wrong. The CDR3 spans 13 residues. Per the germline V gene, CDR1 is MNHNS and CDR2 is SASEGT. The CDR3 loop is CASIRAVGETQYF. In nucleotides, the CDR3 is TGTGCCAGCATTCGAGCGGTCGGGGAGACCCAGTACTTC.

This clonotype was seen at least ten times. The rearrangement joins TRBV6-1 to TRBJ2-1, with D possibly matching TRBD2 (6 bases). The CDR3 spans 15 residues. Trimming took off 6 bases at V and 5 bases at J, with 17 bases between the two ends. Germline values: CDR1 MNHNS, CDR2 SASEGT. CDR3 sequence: CASSDPWGGDNEQFF. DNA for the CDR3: TGTGCCAGCAGCGACCCGTGGGGAGGTGACAATGAGCAGTTCTTC.

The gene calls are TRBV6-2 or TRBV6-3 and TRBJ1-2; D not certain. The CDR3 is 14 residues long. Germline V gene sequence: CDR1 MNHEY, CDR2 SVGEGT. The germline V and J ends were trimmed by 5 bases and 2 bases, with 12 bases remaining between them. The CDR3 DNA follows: TGTGCCAGCAGTACGACAAGGGCAAACTATGGCTACACCTTC. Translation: CASSTTRANYGYTF.

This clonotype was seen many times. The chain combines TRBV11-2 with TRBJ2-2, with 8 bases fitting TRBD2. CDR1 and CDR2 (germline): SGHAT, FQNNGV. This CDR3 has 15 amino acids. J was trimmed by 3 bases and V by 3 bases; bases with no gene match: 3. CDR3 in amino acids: CASSLVAGYTGELFF. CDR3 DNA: TGTGCCAGCAGCTTGGTAGCGGGATACACCGGGGAGCTGTTTTTT. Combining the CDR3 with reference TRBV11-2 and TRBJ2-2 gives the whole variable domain EAGVAQSPRYKIIEKRQSVAFWCNPISGHATLYWYQQILGQGPKLLIQFQNNGVVDDSQLPKDRFSAERLKGVDSTLKIQPAKLEDSAVYLCASSLVAGYTGELFFGEGSRLTVL.

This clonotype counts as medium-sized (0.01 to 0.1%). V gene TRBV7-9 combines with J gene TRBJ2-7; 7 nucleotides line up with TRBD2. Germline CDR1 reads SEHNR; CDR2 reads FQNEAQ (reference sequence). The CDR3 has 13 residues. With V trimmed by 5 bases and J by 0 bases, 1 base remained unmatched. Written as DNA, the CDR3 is TGTGCCAGCAGCAGCGGGGACTCCTACGAGCAGTACTTC. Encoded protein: CASSSGDSYEQYF.

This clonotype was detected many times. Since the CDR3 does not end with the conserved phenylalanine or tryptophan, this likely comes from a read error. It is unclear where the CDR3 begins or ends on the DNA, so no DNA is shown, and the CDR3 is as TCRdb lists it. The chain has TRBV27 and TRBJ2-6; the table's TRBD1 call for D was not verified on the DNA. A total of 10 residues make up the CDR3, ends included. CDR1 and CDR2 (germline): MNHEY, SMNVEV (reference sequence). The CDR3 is CASSLGSRRT.

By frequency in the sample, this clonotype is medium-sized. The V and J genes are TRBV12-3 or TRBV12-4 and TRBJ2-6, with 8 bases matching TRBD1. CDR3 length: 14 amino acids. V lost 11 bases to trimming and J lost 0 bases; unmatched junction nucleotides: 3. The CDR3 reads CAGQGNSGANVLTF. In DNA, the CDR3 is TGTGCCGGACAGGGAAACTCTGGGGCCAACGTCCTGACTTTC.

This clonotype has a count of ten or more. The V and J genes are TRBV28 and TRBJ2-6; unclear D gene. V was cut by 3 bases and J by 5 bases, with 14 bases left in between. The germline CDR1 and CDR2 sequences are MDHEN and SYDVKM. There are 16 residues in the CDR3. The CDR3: CASSFGPSERANVLTF. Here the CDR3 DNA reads TGTGCCAGCAGTTTCGGACCGTCAGAAAGGGCCAACGTCCTGACTTTC.